This T cell receptor beta chain is from a study of OX40 agonist ivuxolimab in advanced cancers. The CDR3 is made up of 16 amino acids. Germline loops: CDR1 MGHRA, CDR2 YSYEKL. The V gene end was trimmed by 2 bases and the J gene end by 4 bases; junction bases not matched to a gene: 8. Method: immunoSEQ multiplex PCR; TCRdb's copy keeps in-frame clones and lacks some. The profile shows some 25,000 clones, around 85% of them singletons. The sample in question was CD4+ or CD8+ T cells sorted from blood, obtained in a trial of the OX40 agonist ivuxolimab. The sequence was collected from an adult with an advanced solid tumor such as melanoma, head and neck, liver or kidney cancer. This chain uses TRBV4-1 with TRBJ2-7, with 10 bases aligning to TRBD1. DNA of the CDR3: TGCGCCAGCAGCCAAACGACAGGGGGCGCGTATTACGAGCAGTACTTC. Translation gives CASSQTTGGAYYEQYF.